The source of this T cell receptor beta chain is a study of CD8 T cells in ankylosing spondylitis. Of note for this clonotype: Its target is unknown.

The TCR beta libraries were generated through quantitative 5'-RACE incorporating molecular barcodes. TCRdb ran MiXCR on the 5' RACE reads and lists one entry per CDR3 protein. The sample includes roughly 350,000 distinct CDR3 sequences, 7.5% to 9% seen only once; the top ten take about 15%. The ends lost 5 bases at V and 1 base at J; junction bases unmatched: 9. Germline CDR1 reads LGHNA; CDR2 reads YSLEER. The CDR3 length is 16 residues. Study-level points and caveats: Characteristic, it appeared, of ankylosing spondylitis blood was a TCR beta motif of seven or eight highly homologous variants.

The chain has TRBV4-3 and TRBJ2-3; the match to TRBD2 covers 7 bases. Sequencing was done on a sample of blood, either unsorted or a sorted T cell fraction (not recorded which). The receptor comes from a male donor with ankylosing spondylitis. The CDR3 protein is CASSWTVRGGTDTQYF. The CDR3 nucleotides read TGCGCCAGCAGCTGGACGGTCCGGGGGGGCACAGATACGCAGTATTTT.